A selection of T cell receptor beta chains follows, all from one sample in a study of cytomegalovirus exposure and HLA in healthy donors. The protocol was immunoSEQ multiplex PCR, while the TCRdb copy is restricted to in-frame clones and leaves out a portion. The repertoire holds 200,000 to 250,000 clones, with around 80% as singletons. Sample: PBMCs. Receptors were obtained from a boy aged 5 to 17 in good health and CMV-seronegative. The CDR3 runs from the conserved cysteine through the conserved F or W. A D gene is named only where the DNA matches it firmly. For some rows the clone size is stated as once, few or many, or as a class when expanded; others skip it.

TGTGCCAGTAGTATGGAGGTTTCAGGTCTTCCCTACGAGCAGTACTTC,CASSMEVSGLPYEQYF,-,TRBV19,TRBJ2-7,-
TGTGCCAGCAGACCCACCCCGGGAGGGGGAGAGACCCAGTACTTC,CASRPTPGGGETQYF,-,TRBV6-1,TRBJ2-5,TRBD2
TGTGCTAGTGGCCCGGACAGCCGCACAGATACGCAGTATTTT,CASGPDSRTDTQYF,-,TRBV12-5,TRBJ2-3,-
TGTGCCAGCAGCGTCACGGGAGGTAACTACGAGCAGTACTTC,CASSVTGGNYEQYF,-,TRBV5-4,TRBJ2-7,TRBD2
TGTGCCAGTAGCCGGAAAAATAATGGACATCGGGGCTACACCTTC,CASSRKNNGHRGYTF,-,TRBV19,TRBJ1-2,-
TGTGCCAGCAGCCTGAGGACAGGGCCGAGGAGCAATCAGCCCCAGCATTTT,CASSLRTGPRSNQPQHF,-,TRBV5-6,TRBJ1-5,TRBD1
TGTGCCAGCAGCTTAGAACCTACAGGGATGAACACTGAAGCTTTCTTT,CASSLEPTGMNTEAFF,-,TRBV7-9,TRBJ1-1,-
TGTGCCTGGGACAGGGTTTCGACTACTGCTGGAAACACCATATATTTT,CAWDRVSTTAGNTIYF,-,TRBV30,TRBJ1-3,TRBD1
TGTGCCTGGAGCCCCTCAGGGTTACAGCCCCAGCATTTT,CAWSPSGLQPQHF,-,TRBV30,TRBJ1-5,-
TGTGCCAATCGGACAGGGGGTGAGCCGACTGAAGCTTTCTTT,CANRTGGEPTEAFF,once,TRBV6-1,TRBJ1-1,TRBD1
TGTGCCAGCTCCCAACAGGGGCGAACTGAAGCTTTCTTT,CASSQQGRTEAFF,-,TRBV18,TRBJ1-1,TRBD1
TGCGCCAGCAACCGACTGGACATCCAAGCTTCATCAGCTTTCTTT,CASNRLDIQASSAFF,-,TRBV10-2,TRBJ1-1,-
TGTGCCTGGACTCAAATCCGGGTTAACAGAAACACCATATATTTT,CAWTQIRVNRNTIYF,-,TRBV30,TRBJ1-3,-
TGTGCCAGCAGTTACGGGGACACGAACACTGAAGCTTTCTTT,CASSYGDTNTEAFF,few,TRBV6-6,TRBJ1-1,-
TGTGCCAGCAGTCACTTACCGGGACAGGGATCCAATGAAGCTTTCTTT,CASSHLPGQGSNEAFF,-,TRBV6-4,TRBJ1-1,TRBD1
TGTGCCAGCAGGCGACAGGGCGACGGTGGAAACACCATATATTTT,CASRRQGDGGNTIYF,-,TRBV6-5,TRBJ1-3,TRBD1
TGTGCCAGCAGCTTAGGTGGGACATACTACGAGCAGTACTTC,CASSLGGTYYEQYF,-,TRBV7-6,TRBJ2-7,-
TGTGCCAGCAGCGGCGGGGGGGGGCTGAACACTGAAGCTTTCTTT,CASSGGGGLNTEAFF,-,TRBV7-6,TRBJ1-1,-
TGTGCCACCAGCAGAGTTCGCGGCGGGAGGGCCCCCGGGGAGCTGTTTTTT,CATSRVRGGRAPGELFF,few,TRBV15,TRBJ2-2,TRBD2
TGTGCCAGCAGCTCAACCCTACAGGACAATGACGGGGATACGCAGTATTTT,CASSSTLQDNDGDTQYF,-,TRBV7-6,TRBJ2-3,-
TGTGCCAGCAGCTTAGACGCGGGGACAGAATCCTACGAGCAGTACTTC,CASSLDAGTESYEQYF,-,TRBV11-3,TRBJ2-7,-
TGCGCCAGCACTGGGGGGGCGGGCTACACCTTC,CASTGGAGYTF,-,TRBV4-1,TRBJ1-2,-
TGTGCCAGCTCACCTTTTGGAGCCTACGAGCAGTACTTC,CASSPFGAYEQYF,-,TRBV18,TRBJ2-7,-
TGTGCCAGCAGCCCGGGACAGGTATATGGCTACACCTTC,CASSPGQVYGYTF,few,TRBV7-9,TRBJ1-2,TRBD1
TGTGCCAGCAGTTCGACAGGGGGCAATCAGCCCCAGCATTTT,CASSSTGGNQPQHF,-,TRBV27,TRBJ1-5,TRBD1
TGTGCCAGCAGCCAACTGGGGGCCACTGAAGCTTTCTTT,CASSQLGATEAFF,-,TRBV14,TRBJ1-1,-
TGTGCCAGCACCTCTCTACTAGCGGGAGGGAGTAATGAGCAGTTCTTC,CASTSLLAGGSNEQFF,-,TRBV27,TRBJ2-1,TRBD2
TGTGCCAGCTCACGGCCGGGACAGGGGAAAAGATCGGACGAGCAGTACTTC,CASSRPGQGKRSDEQYF,-,TRBV18,TRBJ2-7,TRBD1
TGTGCCAGCACCTTCGGGGTAGGAGGTTCACCCCTCCACTTT,CASTFGVGGSPLHF,few,TRBV7-9,TRBJ1-6,-